Shown below are 16 T cell receptor beta chains from a single sample sequenced in a study of cytomegalovirus exposure and HLA in healthy donors. The PCR made use of 60 Vbeta and 13 Jbeta primers. Assay used: immunoSEQ multiplex PCR; TCRdb lists only in-frame clones, some missing. The sample yields over 100,000 clones, roughly 82% seen once. Sequencing was performed on PBMCs. These TCRs come from a male donor in good health and CMV-seropositive.

The chain joins TRBV5-4 to TRBJ2-3, with TRBD2 identical over 9 bases. This CDR3 region has 14 residues. With V trimmed by 4 bases and J by 5 bases, 5 bases remained unmatched. Germline CDR1 is SGHNT and CDR2 is YYREEE (reference sequence). CDR3 protein: CASSGGRAGDTQYF. In nucleotides, the CDR3 is TGTGCCAGCAGCGGCGGGAGGGCCGGAGATACGCAGTATTTT.

The rearrangement uses TRBV7-9 and TRBJ2-5; maybe TRBD1 (5 bases). CDR3 length equals 14 residues. The ends were cut back, 0 bases at V and 2 bases at J, with 7 bases in the middle. CDR1 is SEHNR and CDR2 is FQNEAQ in the germline V gene (reference sequence). The CDR3 bases are TGTGCCAGCAGCTTAGCCAGGGAACAAGAGACCCAGTACTTC. Translating it yields CASSLAREQETQYF.

The chain couples TRBV19 to TRBJ2-7; 7 bases fit TRBD2. Germline-derived CDR1 and CDR2 are LNHDA and SQIVND (reference sequence). CDR3 length: 15 residues. V shed 1 base and J 3 bases; nucleotides not matched to a gene: 6. CDR3 DNA: TGTGCCAGTAGTATAGGACTAGCCCTAGGCTACGAGCAGTACTTC. Its protein product is CASSIGLALGYEQYF.

This clone was found a few times. This chain links TRBV29-1 with TRBJ2-3; 7 positions agree with TRBD2. In germline, CDR1 is SQVTM, CDR2 ANQGSEA. V was pared by 7 bases and J by 4 bases, with 11 bases of the junction left unmatched. CDR3 length: 14 residues. For the CDR3, the DNA is TGCAGCGGATCTGTGCGGGGGAGGGCAGATACGCAGTATTTT. It encodes CSGSVRGRADTQYF.

The V gene is TRBV28, the J gene TRBJ2-6, with 8 positions matching TRBD1. Unmatched junction bases numbered 7, after V lost 6 bases and J lost 0 bases. Germline V gene lookup returns CDR1 MDHEN and CDR2 SYDVKM. The CDR3 contains 17 residues. CDR3 bases: TGTGCCAGCAGCAGGACAGGGTCGTACTCTGGGGCCAACGTCCTGACTTTC. This sequence encodes CASSRTGSYSGANVLTF.

The genes are TRBV30 and TRBJ1-5; 7 bases match TRBD1. CDR1 and CDR2 (germline): GTSNPN, SVGIG (reference sequence). This CDR3 region has 13 residues. The V segment lost 6 bases and the J segment 6 bases; nucleotides outside the gene matches: 8. The CDR3 reads CACEGAHGQPQHF. The CDR3 DNA reads as TGTGCCTGTGAGGGGGCGCACGGTCAGCCCCAGCATTTT.

The CDR3 DNA follows: TGTGCCAGCAGCCCCCCTGGGGAGCGGGGGGGTTTTGAGCAGTTCTTC. Translating it yields CASSPPGERGGFEQFF. V and J are TRBV4-2 and TRBJ2-1; TRBD2 matches at 10 bases. The germline V gene has CDR1 LGHNA and CDR2 YNFKEQ. The junction had 12 bases not matched to a gene; V was cut back by 4 bases and J by 9 bases. This CDR3 has 16 residues.

The chain couples TRBV4-2 to TRBJ2-5, with D maybe TRBD2 (6 bases). The V and J ends lost 0 bases and 9 bases respectively, with 20 bases between them. This CDR3 is 16 amino acids long. The germline CDR1 and CDR2 sequences are LGHNA and YNFKEQ. This CDR3 is CASSQDWSSAGRPQYF. CDR3 DNA: TGTGCCAGCAGCCAAGATTGGTCTAGCGCCGGGCGGCCCCAGTACTTC.

V and J are TRBV28 and TRBJ2-2, with D tentatively TRBD1 (5 bases). The length of the CDR3 is 12 residues. V was pared by 5 bases and J by 7 bases, with 8 bases between. Germline values: CDR1 MDHEN, CDR2 SYDVKM. CDR3 in DNA: TGTGCCAGCAGTGTCAGGGACGGGGAGCTGTTTTTT. This codes for CASSVRDGELFF.

The gene calls are TRBV6-1 and TRBJ1-2; 7 bases map to TRBD1. The CDR3 has 12 amino acids. The junction had 2 bases not matched to a gene; V was cut back by 6 bases and J by 4 bases. Germline lookup yields CDR1 MNHNS and CDR2 SASEGT. The CDR3: CASSDRVYGYTF. CDR3 sequence (DNA): TGTGCCAGCAGCGACAGGGTCTATGGCTACACCTTC.

This clone turned up a few times. The chain uses TRBV15 and TRBJ2-1, with D possibly TRBD2 on 7 matching bases. Germline CDR1 is LNHNV and CDR2 is YYDKDF (reference sequence). Between the trimmed V and J ends, which lost 5 bases and 0 bases, there was a span of 11 bases. This CDR3 is built from 15 residues. CDR3 sequence: CATSGGASSYNEQFF. In nucleotides, the CDR3 is TGTGCCACCAGCGGGGGGGCGTCCTCCTACAATGAGCAGTTCTTC.

J is TRBJ2-1 and V is TRBV19, with 13 positions matching TRBD2. The CDR3 sequence is 19 residues long. The germline gives CDR1 LNHDA, CDR2 SQIVND (reference sequence). V lost 5 bases and J lost 3; bases outside the gene matches: 13. DNA of the CDR3: TGTGCCAGTAGTTCCGCCGGGACTAGCGGGGAGGGGATCTACAATGAGCAGTTCTTC. It codes for CASSSAGTSGEGIYNEQFF.

The chain links TRBV5-1 to TRBJ2-1, with D maybe TRBD1 (5 bases). Germline-derived CDR1 and CDR2 are SGHRS and YFSETQ. V dropped 0 bases and J dropped 9 bases, with 7 bases sitting between them. The CDR3 spans 12 residues. The CDR3 region has the DNA TGCGCCAGCAGCTTGGGGCAGGGTGAGCAGTTCTTC. Translation: CASSLGQGEQFF.

With regard to this clone: A junction end diverges from the germline sequence, so it may reflect a read error. V and J are TRBV7-9 and TRBJ1-1, with 7 bases aligning to TRBD1. The CDR3 is made up of 13 amino acids. Germline CDR1 is SEHNR and CDR2 is FQNEAQ (reference sequence). The CDR3 region has the DNA TGTTCCAGCAGCTTAGGAGAGGGGGCCTTGACTTTCTTT. Its translation is CSSSLGEGALTFF.

V and J are TRBV18 and TRBJ1-1, with D hard to call. The CDR3 is 14 amino acids. Germline CDR1 and CDR2: KGHSH and LQKENI. Trimming left V 3 bases short and J 1 base short, with 9 bases between. The CDR3 reads CASSPVSGNTEAFF. CDR3 sequence (DNA): TGTGCCAGCTCACCGGTATCGGGGAACACTGAAGCTTTCTTT.

This clone was detected a few times. The chain is built from TRBV6-5 and TRBJ2-7, with a weak D call TRBD2 (5 bases). Trimming took off 5 bases at V and 3 bases at J, with 5 bases between the two ends. Per the germline V gene, CDR1 is MNHEY and CDR2 is SVGAGI. CDR3 length: 11 residues. DNA for the CDR3: TGTGCCAGCAGTCGGGGCTACGAGCAGTACTTC. Translation: CASSRGYEQYF.